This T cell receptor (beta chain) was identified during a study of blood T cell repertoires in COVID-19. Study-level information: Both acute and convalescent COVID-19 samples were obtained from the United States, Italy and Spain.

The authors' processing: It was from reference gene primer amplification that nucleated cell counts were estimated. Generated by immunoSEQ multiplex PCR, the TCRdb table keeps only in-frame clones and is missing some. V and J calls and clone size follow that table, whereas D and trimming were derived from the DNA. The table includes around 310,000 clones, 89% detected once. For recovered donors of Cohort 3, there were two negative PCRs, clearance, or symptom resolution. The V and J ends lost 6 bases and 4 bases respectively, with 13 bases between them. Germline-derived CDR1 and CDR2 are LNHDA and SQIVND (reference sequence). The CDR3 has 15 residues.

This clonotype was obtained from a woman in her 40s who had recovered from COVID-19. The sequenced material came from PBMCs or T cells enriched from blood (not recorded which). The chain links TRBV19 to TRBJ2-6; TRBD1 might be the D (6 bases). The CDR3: CASSLQGGGANVLTF. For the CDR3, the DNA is TGTGCCAGTAGCCTACAGGGTGGCGGGGCCAACGTCCTGACTTTC.